These 21 T cell receptor beta chains came from one sample sequenced in a study of T cell responses to AZD1222 COVID-19 vaccine. The assay was immunoSEQ multiplex PCR, and TCRdb's table has in-frame clones only and misses some. The top ten hold under 30% of the sample, which has roughly 93,000 clones, roughly 90% seen once. Sequences were derived from peripheral blood, sampled on day 0 of AZD1222 vaccination. These receptors were obtained from an adult in good health.

DNA of the CDR3: TGTGCCAGCAGCTTAAAAGGCTACACCGGGGAGCTGTTTTTT. Amino acids: CASSLKGYTGELFF. J is TRBJ2-2 and V is TRBV7-3; no reliable D call. The V end was cut by 1 base, the J end by 3 bases, with 6 bases between. Germline values: CDR1 SGHTA, CDR2 FQGTGA. The CDR3 is 14 residues long.

A note on this clone: The junction and the germline gene differ at one end; a read error may be behind it. The chain uses TRBV6-2 or TRBV6-3 and TRBJ2-1; 10 nucleotides line up with TRBD1. CDR3 length equals 12 residues. Per the germline V gene, CDR1 is MNHEY and CDR2 is SVGEGT. DNA for the CDR3: TGTGCCAGCAGTTACGGGACAGGGGCAGGGATCTTC. Translation: CASSYGTGAGIF.

The chain has TRBV7-2 and TRBJ1-2; 7 bases are a match to TRBD1. The germline CDR1 and CDR2 sequences are SGHTA and FQGNSA. V was clipped by 1 base and J by 8 bases; unmatched bases: 7. This CDR3 has 14 amino acids. This CDR3 reads CASSLETGIRGYTF. The DNA of the CDR3 is TGTGCCAGCAGCTTAGAGACAGGGATTAGAGGCTACACCTTC.

This clone was observed once. The chain employs TRBV6-2 or TRBV6-3 and TRBJ2-2; a possible D gene is TRBD2 (5 bases). Trimming removed 2 bases from V and 5 bases from J, with 6 bases in between. Germline-derived CDR1 and CDR2 are MNHEY and SVGEGT. The CDR3 spans 13 residues. CDR3 sequence reads: CASSYTGTGELFF. The CDR3, as DNA: TGTGCCAGCAGTTACACGGGAACCGGGGAGCTGTTTTTT.

The chain couples TRBV27 to TRBJ2-7; 8 nucleotides match TRBD1. The trim removed 5 bases at V and 2 bases at J, leaving 5 bases unmatched. This CDR3 region has 14 residues. CDR1 is MNHEY and CDR2 is SMNVEV in the germline V gene (reference sequence). The chain's CDR3 is CASSAGQGPYEQYF. In nucleotides, the CDR3 is TGTGCCAGCAGTGCCGGACAGGGACCCTACGAGCAGTACTTC.

The chain recombines TRBV24-1 with TRBJ2-1, with 9 bases matching TRBD1. V shed 3 bases, J shed 2 bases, and the junction held 4 bases outside the gene matches. This CDR3 is built from 16 residues. CDR1 and CDR2 (germline): KGHDR, SFDVKD. CDR3 DNA sequence: TGTGCCACCAGTGATCCCCGGGACAGGGCCTACAATGAGCAGTTCTTC. Translation gives CATSDPRDRAYNEQFF.

The rearrangement uses TRBV4-2 and TRBJ1-6; 7 bases agree with TRBD1. Per germline, CDR1 LGHNA and CDR2 YNFKEQ. The V and J ends lost 0 bases and 8 bases, in that order; junction bases with no gene match: 10. CDR3 length: 17 amino acids. This CDR3 reads CASSQDPNRGGDSPLHF. CDR3 coding DNA: TGTGCCAGCAGCCAAGACCCCAACAGGGGCGGTGATTCACCCCTCCACTTT.

The chain has TRBV7-9 and TRBJ2-1; D remains ambiguous. V was pared by 5 bases and J by 1 base, with 9 bases between. The length of the CDR3 is 14 residues. Germline CDR1 and CDR2: SEHNR and FQNEAQ (reference sequence). In DNA form, the CDR3 reads TGTGCCAGCAGCCTGACACCTTCCTACAATGAGCAGTTCTTC. Translation: CASSLTPSYNEQFF.

The V gene is TRBV28, the J gene TRBJ2-1; unclear D gene. Trimming pared 6 bases from V and 15 bases from J, leaving 12 bases between. The CDR3 has 10 residues. Germline CDR1 and CDR2: MDHEN and SYDVKM. CDR3: CASRGPPAFF. Written as DNA, the CDR3 is TGTGCCAGCAGGGGTCCCCCAGCGTTCTTC.

The gene calls are TRBV14 and TRBJ2-7; possibly TRBD2 for D (5 bases). CDR3 length: 13 amino acids. The germline V gene encodes CDR1 SGHDN and CDR2 FVKESK. Deletions cut 4 bases from V and 2 bases from J, with 9 bases between. The CDR3 DNA follows: TGTGCCAGCAGCCCCAGCGGACCCTACGAGCAGTACTTC. It is translated as CASSPSGPYEQYF.

This chain uses TRBV24-1 with TRBJ1-1; no reliable D call. CDR1 KGHDR and CDR2 SFDVKD come from the germline V gene. The CDR3 totals 13 residues. The V end lost 0 bases, the J end lost 6 bases, and 7 bases lay between the germline ends. The CDR3: CATSDLHGAEAFF. The CDR3 DNA sequence: TGTGCCACCAGTGATTTGCATGGGGCTGAAGCTTTCTTT.

The gene calls are TRBV2 and TRBJ1-5; 10 positions match TRBD1. Germline V gene data show CDR1 as SNHLY and CDR2 as FYNNEI. This CDR3 has 13 amino acids. V lost 11 bases to trimming and J lost 5 bases; unmatched junction nucleotides: 6. The CDR3 sequence is CAAAGTGDQPQHF. CDR3 nucleotide sequence: TGTGCCGCAGCTGGGACAGGGGATCAGCCCCAGCATTTT.

V is TRBV27 and J is TRBJ2-7, with D maybe TRBD1 (5 bases). V lost 3 bases to trimming and J lost 5 bases, with 14 bases between them. Looked up from germline, CDR1 is MNHEY and CDR2 is SMNVEV (reference sequence). The CDR3 consists of 14 residues. CDR3 DNA: TGTGCCAGCAGTTTGGGGCTTATGGGCGACGAGCAGTACTTC. Amino acids: CASSLGLMGDEQYF.

V and J are TRBV7-2 and TRBJ2-7, with a weak D call TRBD1 (5 bases). Trimming removed 5 bases at V and 3 bases at J, with 17 bases between. CDR1 and CDR2 from the germline V gene are SGHTA and FQGNSA. The CDR3 has 15 residues. CDR3 DNA: TGTGCCAGCAGCCCTTTCGCAGCAGGGCTCTACGAGCAGTACTTC. Protein: CASSPFAAGLYEQYF.

DNA for the CDR3: TGCGCCAGCAGCCTCGTAGCGGTCACCTACAATGAGCAGTTCTTC. Amino acid sequence: CASSLVAVTYNEQFF. The chain combines TRBV5-1 with TRBJ2-1; D is possibly TRBD2 (6 bases). The CDR3 runs 15 residues. Germline V gene data show CDR1 as SGHRS and CDR2 as YFSETQ. V was shortened by 4 bases and J by 2 bases, with 13 bases between the two germline ends.

This chain connects TRBV5-8 to TRBJ2-1, with no clear D. The V gene lost 5 bases and the J gene lost 1 base, with 19 bases spanning the gap. The CDR3 has 17 residues. Germline V gives CDR1 SGHTS, CDR2 YDEGEE. CDR3 sequence: CASSLDGEPRSYNEQFF. For the CDR3, the DNA is TGTGCCAGCAGTCTGGACGGTGAGCCACGATCCTACAATGAGCAGTTCTTC.

The rearrangement uses TRBV2 and TRBJ2-7, with TRBD1 identical over 9 bases. Germline CDR1 SNHLY, CDR2 FYNNEI. The CDR3 has 14 amino acids. With 4 bases clipped from V and 6 bases from J, the junction kept 7 bases outside the gene matches. The CDR3 DNA follows: TGTGCCAGCAGTGGGGGGACAGGGAGTAGCGAGCAGTACTTC. Residues: CASSGGTGSSEQYF. The full variable domain, completed using reference TRBV2 and TRBJ2-7, is EPEVTQTPSHQVTQMGQEVILRCVPISNHLYFYWYRQILGQKVEFLVSFYNNEISEKSEIFDDQFSVERPDGSNFTLKIRSTKLEDSAMYFCASSGGTGSSEQYFGPGTRLTVT.

This clone has a handful of counts. The rearrangement uses TRBV11-1 and TRBJ2-7, with D possibly being TRBD2 (6 bases). Trimming removed 8 bases at V and 5 bases at J, with 22 bases between. The CDR3 totals 15 residues. Germline CDR1 reads SGHAT; CDR2 reads FQDESV (reference sequence). The CDR3 protein is CASRRGTHITNEQYF. CDR3 sequence (DNA): TGTGCCAGCCGGAGGGGTACCCATATAACCAACGAGCAGTACTTC.

The count of this clone is one. The chain links TRBV3-1 (or the pseudogene TRBV3-2) to TRBJ2-5; TRBD2 aligns across 7 bases. Germline V gives CDR1 LGHDT, CDR2 YNNKEL (reference sequence). CDR3 size: 16 residues. After removal of 1 base from V and 5 bases from J, the junction contained 10 bases not matched to a gene. This chain's CDR3 is CASSQVGRESLETQYF. CDR3 DNA: TGTGCCAGCAGCCAAGTAGGGCGGGAGAGCTTGGAGACCCAGTACTTC.

J is TRBJ2-1 and V is TRBV9; a possible D gene is TRBD2 (6 bases). This CDR3 has 15 amino acids. The germline V and J ends were trimmed by 3 bases and 5 bases, with 15 bases remaining between them. Germline-derived CDR1 and CDR2 are SGDLS and YYNGEE. CDR3 bases: TGTGCCAGCAGCGGAGGACGGGGGACGGACAATGAGCAGTTCTTC. Its translation: CASSGGRGTDNEQFF.

The chain has TRBV12-5 and TRBJ2-5, with 7 bases fitting TRBD1. There are 15 residues in the CDR3. Germline V CDR1 and CDR2: LGHNT, FRNRAP. The V segment lost 5 bases and the J segment 1 base; nucleotides outside the gene matches: 7. The CDR3 loop is CASGAGTAIQETQYF. Written as DNA, the CDR3 is TGTGCTAGTGGTGCCGGGACAGCTATCCAAGAGACCCAGTACTTC.